Listed below are T cell receptor beta chains from one sample, sequenced in a study of T cell responses to AZD1222 COVID-19 vaccine. Repertoires were generated with immunoSEQ multiplex PCR, while TCRdb's copy carries only in-frame clones and drops some. This repertoire shows roughly 140,000 clones, about nine tenths found once; its top ten account for 1.5% to 2%. The sample in question was peripheral blood, obtained on day 0 of AZD1222 vaccination. These receptors all come from an adult in good health. Each CDR3 is given with its conserved first and last residue. Where a row states a size, it is once, few, many or the class of an expanded clone; other rows omit it.

clone_size: NA; v_call: TRBV5-5; j_call: TRBJ2-7; cdr3_length: 11; cdr3_aa: CASISGNEQYF
clone_size: NA; v_call: TRBV4-2; j_call: TRBJ2-1; cdr3_length: 16; cdr3_aa: CASSQEFSGGDNEQFF
clone_size: NA; v_call: TRBV7-9; j_call: TRBJ1-4; cdr3_length: 16; cdr3_aa: CASSASTEPLWEKLFF
clone_size: NA; v_call: TRBV19; j_call: TRBJ1-4; cdr3_length: 14; cdr3_aa: CASSMGRSSEKLFF
clone_size: NA; v_call: TRBV10-3; j_call: TRBJ2-3; cdr3_length: 16; cdr3_aa: CAISDRAPEGTDTQYF
clone_size: NA; v_call: TRBV24-1; j_call: TRBJ2-1; cdr3_length: 16; cdr3_aa: CATSDPSGLAGYEQFF
clone_size: once; v_call: TRBV27; j_call: TRBJ1-6; cdr3_length: 15; cdr3_aa: CASRRVQSYNSPLHF
clone_size: NA; v_call: TRBV7-2; j_call: TRBJ2-2; cdr3_length: 18; cdr3_aa: CASSLLRHPGGVTGELFF
clone_size: NA; v_call: TRBV19; j_call: TRBJ1-1; cdr3_length: 12; cdr3_aa: CASSTGATEAFF
clone_size: NA; v_call: TRBV7-2; j_call: TRBJ2-7; cdr3_length: 14; cdr3_aa: CASSSIAGAYEQYF
clone_size: NA; v_call: TRBV5-4; j_call: TRBJ2-7; cdr3_length: 14; cdr3_aa: CASSFGQGVYEQYF
clone_size: once; v_call: TRBV3-1/TRBV3-2; j_call: TRBJ1-2; cdr3_length: 19; cdr3_aa: CASSQVISDRRFAGYGYTF
clone_size: NA; v_call: TRBV28; j_call: TRBJ2-3; cdr3_length: 15; cdr3_aa: CASSLSSGNTDTQYF
clone_size: NA; v_call: TRBV27; j_call: TRBJ2-1; cdr3_length: 10; cdr3_aa: CASGQAEQFF
clone_size: NA; v_call: TRBV5-1; j_call: TRBJ1-1; cdr3_length: 16; cdr3_aa: CASSLAGGASSTEAFF
clone_size: NA; v_call: TRBV5-1; j_call: TRBJ1-4; cdr3_length: 14; cdr3_aa: CASSSGTGTEKLFF
clone_size: NA; v_call: TRBV7-9; j_call: TRBJ2-5; cdr3_length: 16; cdr3_aa: CASSPLTGRYQETQYF
clone_size: NA; v_call: TRBV7-2; j_call: TRBJ2-3; cdr3_length: 14; cdr3_aa: CASSPTGGTDTQYF
clone_size: NA; v_call: TRBV19; j_call: TRBJ2-7; cdr3_length: 13; cdr3_aa: CASSWKRVYEQYF
clone_size: NA; v_call: TRBV7-8; j_call: TRBJ1-3; cdr3_length: 16; cdr3_aa: CASSLDLESSGNTIYF
clone_size: NA; v_call: TRBV28; j_call: TRBJ2-1; cdr3_length: 14; cdr3_aa: CASSLAGVFNEQFF
clone_size: NA; v_call: TRBV6-5; j_call: TRBJ1-4; cdr3_length: 15; cdr3_aa: CASSYSLGEGEKLFF
clone_size: NA; v_call: TRBV27; j_call: TRBJ1-1; cdr3_length: 14; cdr3_aa: CASSLARGWTEAFF
clone_size: NA; v_call: TRBV7-3; j_call: TRBJ2-1; cdr3_length: 12; cdr3_aa: CASSPEGNEQFF
clone_size: NA; v_call: TRBV7-2; j_call: TRBJ1-2; cdr3_length: 11; cdr3_aa: CASRQSESYTF
clone_size: NA; v_call: TRBV5-4; j_call: TRBJ1-2; cdr3_length: 13; cdr3_aa: CASSLGRNYGYTF
clone_size: NA; v_call: TRBV5-8; j_call: TRBJ1-6; cdr3_length: 15; cdr3_aa: CASSIPGTGQRPLHF
clone_size: NA; v_call: TRBV19; j_call: TRBJ2-1; cdr3_length: 15; cdr3_aa: CASSAYRGPYNEQFF
clone_size: NA; v_call: TRBV27; j_call: TRBJ1-2; cdr3_length: 14; cdr3_aa: CASSFGGLPYGYTF
clone_size: NA; v_call: TRBV6-5; j_call: TRBJ2-7; cdr3_length: 15; cdr3_aa: CASSRGDIISSEQYF
clone_size: NA; v_call: TRBV5-1; j_call: TRBJ2-1; cdr3_length: 13; cdr3_aa: CASSQGASNEQFF
clone_size: NA; v_call: TRBV15; j_call: TRBJ1-4; cdr3_length: 14; cdr3_aa: CATSSFSTNEKLFF
clone_size: NA; v_call: TRBV19; j_call: TRBJ2-7; cdr3_length: 13; cdr3_aa: CASSYSSAYEQYF
clone_size: NA; v_call: TRBV6-1; j_call: TRBJ2-1; cdr3_length: 18; cdr3_aa: CASSVYPPAGLTRNEQFF
clone_size: NA; v_call: TRBV28; j_call: TRBJ2-7; cdr3_length: 17; cdr3_aa: CASSYSVGSGRLYEQYF
clone_size: NA; v_call: TRBV7-6; j_call: TRBJ2-1; cdr3_length: 16; cdr3_aa: CASSPRAGGINNEQFF
clone_size: NA; v_call: TRBV28; j_call: TRBJ1-2; cdr3_length: 12; cdr3_aa: CASSFQRNGYTF
clone_size: NA; v_call: TRBV19; j_call: TRBJ2-7; cdr3_length: 17; cdr3_aa: CASSSPGLAGSKYEQYF
clone_size: NA; v_call: TRBV18; j_call: TRBJ2-5; cdr3_length: 17; cdr3_aa: CASSPPRSGRWAETQYF
clone_size: NA; v_call: TRBV9; j_call: TRBJ2-3; cdr3_length: 16; cdr3_aa: CASSTIAGGREDTQYF
clone_size: NA; v_call: TRBV20-1; j_call: TRBJ1-2; cdr3_length: 16; cdr3_aa: CSASAGGTVEGDGYTF
clone_size: NA; v_call: TRBV24-1; j_call: TRBJ1-1; cdr3_length: 13; cdr3_aa: CASSKGAGTEAFF
clone_size: NA; v_call: TRBV5-6; j_call: TRBJ1-6; cdr3_length: 17; cdr3_aa: CASSSEPGAGWYSPLHF
clone_size: NA; v_call: TRBV19; j_call: TRBJ2-1; cdr3_length: 13; cdr3_aa: CASKAGGYNEQFF
clone_size: NA; v_call: TRBV4-1; j_call: TRBJ2-7; cdr3_length: 15; cdr3_aa: CASSQGGQGRHEQYF
clone_size: NA; v_call: TRBV19; j_call: TRBJ1-2; cdr3_length: 15; cdr3_aa: CASSRTGNQDYGYTF
clone_size: NA; v_call: TRBV6-4; j_call: TRBJ2-1; cdr3_length: 16; cdr3_aa: CASSREGESSYNEQFF
clone_size: NA; v_call: TRBV24-1; j_call: TRBJ1-1; cdr3_length: 14; cdr3_aa: CATRPTGGNTEAFF
clone_size: NA; v_call: TRBV30; j_call: TRBJ1-4; cdr3_length: 15; cdr3_aa: CAWRPRGGVVEKLFF
clone_size: NA; v_call: TRBV27; j_call: TRBJ1-5; cdr3_length: 13; cdr3_aa: CASSPYPYGPQHF
clone_size: few; v_call: TRBV5-4; j_call: TRBJ1-2; cdr3_length: 14; cdr3_aa: CASSLRAGAYGYTF
clone_size: NA; v_call: TRBV9; j_call: TRBJ1-6; cdr3_length: 16; cdr3_aa: CASSVDPGRRNSPLHF
clone_size: once; v_call: TRBV18; j_call: TRBJ2-1; cdr3_length: 14; cdr3_aa: CASSERGPRDEQFF
clone_size: few; v_call: TRBV28; j_call: TRBJ1-6; cdr3_length: 14; cdr3_aa: CASSFIGGGSPLHF
clone_size: NA; v_call: TRBV10-3; j_call: TRBJ1-5; cdr3_length: 10; cdr3_aa: CAVGNQPQHF